This T cell receptor (beta chain) was identified in a study of radiation and T cells in renal cell carcinoma. Across the study: Nephrectomy followed 15 Gy stereotactic body radiation by 4 weeks.

Using immunoSEQ multiplex PCR, the repertoire was profiled, and TCRdb retains in-frame clones only, with some absent. In the table there are about 150,000 clones, about 87% of which are singletons. As for time point: blood 2 weeks post-SBRT. Treatment denoted: 15 Gy SBRT to primary tumor, nephrectomy 4 weeks later. Trimming took 4 bases from V and 7 from J; bases not matched to a gene: 7. The CDR3 is made up of 15 amino acids. Germline CDR1 reads MNHEY; CDR2 reads SVGAGI. The genes are TRBV6-5 and TRBJ1-6, with 7 nucleotides matching TRBD1. The sequence derives from a woman aged 45-65 years with renal cell carcinoma. Material: blood, obtained from a patient whose treatment included radiotherapy and nephrectomy. CDR3 nucleotides: TGTGCCAGCAGTTCCTTGACAGGGTCCAATTCACCCCTCCACTTT. Residues: CASSSLTGSNSPLHF.